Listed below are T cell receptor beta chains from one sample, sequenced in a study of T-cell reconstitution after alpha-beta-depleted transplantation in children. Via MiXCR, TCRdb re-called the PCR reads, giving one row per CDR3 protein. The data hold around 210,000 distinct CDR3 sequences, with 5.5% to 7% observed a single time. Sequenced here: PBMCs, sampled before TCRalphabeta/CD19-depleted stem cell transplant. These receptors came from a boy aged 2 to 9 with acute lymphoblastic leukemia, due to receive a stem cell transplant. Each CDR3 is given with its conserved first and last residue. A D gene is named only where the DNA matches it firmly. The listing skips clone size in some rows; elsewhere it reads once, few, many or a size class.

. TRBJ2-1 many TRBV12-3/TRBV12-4 TGTGCCAGCAGCCGCAGACTGAGCTCCTACAATGAGCAGTTCTTC CASSRRLSSYNEQFF
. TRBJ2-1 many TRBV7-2 TGTGCCAGCAGCTTAAACGCCGCGTACAATGAGCAGTTCTTC CASSLNAAYNEQFF
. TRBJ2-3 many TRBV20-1 TGCAGACCCACCAACACAGATACGCAGTATTTT CRPTNTDTQYF
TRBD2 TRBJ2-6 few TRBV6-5 TGTGCCAGCAGTTACAGAGATCTAGCGGGGGGTGGGGCCAACGTCCTGACTTTC CASSYRDLAGGGANVLTF
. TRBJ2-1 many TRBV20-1 TGCAGTGCTATCAGGGATCGTAGCTCCTACAATGAGCAGTTCTTC CSAIRDRSSYNEQFF
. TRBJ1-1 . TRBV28 TGTGCCAGCAGTCACTCCCGGGACCGACATGAAGCTTTCTTT CASSHSRDRHEAFF
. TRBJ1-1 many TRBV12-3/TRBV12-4 TGTGCCAGCAGTTTAGCCACGGGTTGGGGTGAGGCTTTCTTT CASSLATGWGEAFF
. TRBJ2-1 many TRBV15 TGTGCCACCAGCAGAGGATTCTACAATGAGCAGTTCTTC CATSRGFYNEQFF
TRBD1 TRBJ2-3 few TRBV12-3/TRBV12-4 TGTGCCAGCAGTCAACAGGGGAGACGCACAGATACGCAGTATTTT CASSQQGRRTDTQYF
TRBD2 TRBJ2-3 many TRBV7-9 TGTGCCAGCAGGATAGCGGGGGAACCAGATACGCAGTATTTT CASRIAGEPDTQYF
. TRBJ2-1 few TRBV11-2 TGTGCCAGCAGCTCACTCCAGGGTACTGAGCAGTTCTTC CASSSLQGTEQFF